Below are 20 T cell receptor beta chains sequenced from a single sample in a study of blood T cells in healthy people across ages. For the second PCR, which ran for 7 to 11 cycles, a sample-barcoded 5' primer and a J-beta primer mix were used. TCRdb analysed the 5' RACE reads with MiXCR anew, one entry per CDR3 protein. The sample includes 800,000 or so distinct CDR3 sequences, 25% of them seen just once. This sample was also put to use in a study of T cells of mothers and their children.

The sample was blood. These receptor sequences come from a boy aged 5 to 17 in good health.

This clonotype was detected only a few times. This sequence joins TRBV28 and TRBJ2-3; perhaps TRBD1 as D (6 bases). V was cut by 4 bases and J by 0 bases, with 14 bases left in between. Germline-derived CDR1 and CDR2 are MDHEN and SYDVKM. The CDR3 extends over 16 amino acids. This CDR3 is CASSSNQGSSTDTQYF. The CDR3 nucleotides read TGTGCCAGCAGTTCAAATCAGGGGAGTAGCACAGATACGCAGTATTTT.

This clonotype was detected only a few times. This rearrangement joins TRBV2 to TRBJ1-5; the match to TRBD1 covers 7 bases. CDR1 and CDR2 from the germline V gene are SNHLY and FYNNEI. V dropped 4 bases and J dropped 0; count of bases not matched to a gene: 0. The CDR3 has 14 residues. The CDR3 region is CASSGDSSNQPQHF. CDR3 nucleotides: TGTGCCAGCAGTGGGGACAGTAGCAATCAGCCCCAGCATTTT.

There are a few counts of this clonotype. This CDR3 is CASSLSIGRETQYF. The CDR3 nucleotides read TGTGCCAGCAGTTTAAGTATCGGACGAGAGACCCAGTACTTC. The J gene is TRBJ2-5, the V gene TRBV12-3 or TRBV12-4; no clear D gene. Trimming took off 2 bases at V and 4 bases at J, with 11 bases between the two ends. The CDR3 contains 14 residues.

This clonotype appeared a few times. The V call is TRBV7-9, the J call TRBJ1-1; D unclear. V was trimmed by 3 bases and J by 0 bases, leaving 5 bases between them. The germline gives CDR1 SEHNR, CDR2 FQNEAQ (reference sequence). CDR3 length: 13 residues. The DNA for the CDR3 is TGTGCCAGCAGCTTTCCTGTGAACACTGAAGCTTTCTTT. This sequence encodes CASSFPVNTEAFF. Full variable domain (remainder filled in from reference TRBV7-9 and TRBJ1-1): DTGVSQNPRHKITKRGQNVTFRCDPISEHNRLYWYRQTLGQGPEFLTYFQNEAQLEKSRLLSDRFSAERPKGSFSTLEIQRTEQGDSAMYLCASSFPVNTEAFFGQGTRLTVV.

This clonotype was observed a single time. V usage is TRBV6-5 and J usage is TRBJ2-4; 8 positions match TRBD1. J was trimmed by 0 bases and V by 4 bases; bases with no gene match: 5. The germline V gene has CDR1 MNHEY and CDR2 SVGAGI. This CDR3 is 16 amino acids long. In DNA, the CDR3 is TGTGCCAGCAGTTCCCCGGGACAGGCAGCCAAAAACATTCAGTACTTC. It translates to CASSSPGQAAKNIQYF.

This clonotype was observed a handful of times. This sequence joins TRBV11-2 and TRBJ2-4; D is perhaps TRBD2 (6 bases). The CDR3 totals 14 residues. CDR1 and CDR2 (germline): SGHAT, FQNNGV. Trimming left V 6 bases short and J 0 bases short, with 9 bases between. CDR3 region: CASRAGIAKNIQYF. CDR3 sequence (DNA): TGTGCCAGCAGGGCGGGGATAGCCAAAAACATTCAGTACTTC.

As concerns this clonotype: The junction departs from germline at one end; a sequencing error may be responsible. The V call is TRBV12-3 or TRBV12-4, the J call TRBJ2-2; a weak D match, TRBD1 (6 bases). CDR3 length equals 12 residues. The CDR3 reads CASSRDTRELFF. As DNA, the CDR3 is TGTGCCAGCAGTAGGGACACCCGGGAGCTGTTTTTT.

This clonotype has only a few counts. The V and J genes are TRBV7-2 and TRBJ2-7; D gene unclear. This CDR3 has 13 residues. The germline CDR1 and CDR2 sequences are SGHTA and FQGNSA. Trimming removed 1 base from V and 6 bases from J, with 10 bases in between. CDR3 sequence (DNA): TGTGCCAGCAGCTTAGTCGGGTCGGGCGAGCAGTACTTC. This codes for CASSLVGSGEQYF.

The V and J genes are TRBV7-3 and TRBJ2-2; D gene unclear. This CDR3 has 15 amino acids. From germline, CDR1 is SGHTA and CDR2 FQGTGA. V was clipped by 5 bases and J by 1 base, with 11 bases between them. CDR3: CASSPLGGNTGELFF. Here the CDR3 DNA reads TGTGCCAGCAGCCCCCTGGGCGGGAACACCGGGGAGCTGTTTTTT.

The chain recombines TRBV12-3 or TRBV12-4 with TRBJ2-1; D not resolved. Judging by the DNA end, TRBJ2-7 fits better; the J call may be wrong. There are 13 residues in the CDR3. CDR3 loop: CASSAEVSYEQYF. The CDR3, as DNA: TGTGCCAGCAGTGCAGAGGTTTCCTACGAGCAGTACTTC.

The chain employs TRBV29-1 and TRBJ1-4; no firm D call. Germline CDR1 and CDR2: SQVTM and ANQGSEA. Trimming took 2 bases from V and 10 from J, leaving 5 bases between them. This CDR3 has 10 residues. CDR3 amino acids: CSVESGKLFF. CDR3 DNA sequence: TGCAGCGTTGAATCCGGAAAACTGTTTTTT.

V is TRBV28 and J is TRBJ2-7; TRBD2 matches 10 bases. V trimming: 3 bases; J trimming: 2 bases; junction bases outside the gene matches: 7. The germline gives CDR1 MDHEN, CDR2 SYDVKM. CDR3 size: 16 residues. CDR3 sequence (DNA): TGTGCCAGCAGTTTGACCGGACTAGCGGCAACCTACGAGCAGTACTTC. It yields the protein CASSLTGLAATYEQYF.

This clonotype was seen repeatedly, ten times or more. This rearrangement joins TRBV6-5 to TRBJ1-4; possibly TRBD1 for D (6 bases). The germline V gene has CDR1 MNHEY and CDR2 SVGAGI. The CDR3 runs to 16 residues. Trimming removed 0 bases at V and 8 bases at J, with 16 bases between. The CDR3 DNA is TGTGCCAGCAGTTACTCGACCGGCCTCGGGGGCGAAAAACTGTTTTTT. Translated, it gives CASSYSTGLGGEKLFF.

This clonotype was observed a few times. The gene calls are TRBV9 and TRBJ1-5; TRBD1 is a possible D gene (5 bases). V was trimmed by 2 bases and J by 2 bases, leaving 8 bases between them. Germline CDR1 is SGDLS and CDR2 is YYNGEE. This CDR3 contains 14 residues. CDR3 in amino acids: CASSVDSGNQPQHF. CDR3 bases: TGTGCCAGCAGCGTTGACAGTGGCAATCAGCCCCAGCATTTT.

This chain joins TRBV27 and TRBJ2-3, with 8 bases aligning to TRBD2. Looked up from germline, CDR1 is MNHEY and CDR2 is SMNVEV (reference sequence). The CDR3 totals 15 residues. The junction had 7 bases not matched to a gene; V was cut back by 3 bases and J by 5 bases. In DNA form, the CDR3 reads TGTGCCAGCAGTTTGTTGGGACTAGGTCAAGATACGCAGTATTTT. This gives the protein CASSLLGLGQDTQYF.

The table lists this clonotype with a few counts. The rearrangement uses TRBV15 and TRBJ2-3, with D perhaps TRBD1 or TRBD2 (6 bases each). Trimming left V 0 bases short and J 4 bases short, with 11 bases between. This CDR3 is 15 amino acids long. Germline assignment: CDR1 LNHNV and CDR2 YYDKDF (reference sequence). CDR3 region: CATSRDQGGSDTQYF. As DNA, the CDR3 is TGTGCCACCAGCAGAGATCAAGGGGGGTCAGATACGCAGTATTTT.

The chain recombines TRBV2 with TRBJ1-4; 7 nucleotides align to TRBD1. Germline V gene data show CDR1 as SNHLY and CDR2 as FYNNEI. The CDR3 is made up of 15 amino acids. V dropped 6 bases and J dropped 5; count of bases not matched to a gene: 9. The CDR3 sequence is CASRFSGTENEKLFF. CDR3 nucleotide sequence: TGTGCCAGCAGATTCTCCGGGACAGAAAATGAAAAACTGTTTTTT.

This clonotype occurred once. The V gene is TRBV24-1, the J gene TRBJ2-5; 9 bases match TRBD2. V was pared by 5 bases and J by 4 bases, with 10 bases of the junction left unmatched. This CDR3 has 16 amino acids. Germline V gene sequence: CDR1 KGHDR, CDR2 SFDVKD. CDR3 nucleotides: TGTGCCACCAGTGGAGCGGGGGGCGCCGCCTTAGAGACCCAGTACTTC. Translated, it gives CATSGAGGAALETQYF.

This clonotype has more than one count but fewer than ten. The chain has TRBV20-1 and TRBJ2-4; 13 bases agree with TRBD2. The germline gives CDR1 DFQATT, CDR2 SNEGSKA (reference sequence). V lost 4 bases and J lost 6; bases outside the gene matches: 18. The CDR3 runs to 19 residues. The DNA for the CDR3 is TGCAGTGCTAAACCTTGGACTAGCGGGAGTCTCGGCCCGCGAAACATTCAGTACTTC. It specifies CSAKPWTSGSLGPRNIQYF.

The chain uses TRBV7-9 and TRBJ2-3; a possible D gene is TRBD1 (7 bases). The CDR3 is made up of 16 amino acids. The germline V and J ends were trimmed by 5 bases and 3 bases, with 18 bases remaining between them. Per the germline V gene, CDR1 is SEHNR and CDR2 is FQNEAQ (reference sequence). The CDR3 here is CASSPRQTGRTDTQYF. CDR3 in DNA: TGTGCCAGCAGCCCACGACAGACAGGGAGGACAGATACGCAGTATTTT.